A single sample gave rise to the 16 T cell receptor beta chains below, sequenced in a study of beta chain features in type 1 diabetes. Investigators reverse transcribed all isolated RNA, so they sequenced expressed TCRB transcripts. Sequencing used immunoSEQ multiplex PCR; TCRdb keeps in-frame clones, though not all of them. Of just over 25,000 clones listed, roughly half were seen once; the top ten hold 0.3%. These receptors have no known antigen. Study findings and constraints: For Type 1 diabetes patients, all four CD4+ subsets carried TCRB CDR3s that were moderately but significantly shorter.

Input material: stem cell memory CD4+ T cells from blood. Receptors were obtained from a man aged 25-45 years with type 1 diabetes.

This clone appeared once. This chain links TRBV10-3 with TRBJ2-1; 9 bases are a match to TRBD1. The CDR3 consists of 15 residues. V shed 5 bases, J shed 6 bases, and the junction held 8 bases outside the gene matches. Germline V gene data show CDR1 as ENHRY and CDR2 as SYGVKD. This chain's CDR3 is CAISTRDRDVNEQFF. The CDR3 DNA follows: TGTGCCATCAGTACCCGGGACAGGGACGTCAATGAGCAGTTCTTC.

The chain joins TRBV9 to TRBJ2-5, with TRBD2 identical over 8 bases. The germline V gene has CDR1 SGDLS and CDR2 YYNGEE. J was trimmed by 2 bases and V by 5 bases; bases with no gene match: 14. The CDR3 has 17 amino acids. CDR3 bases: TGTGCCAGCAGTCAAATATCCAGCAGCGGGGGTCAAGAGACCCAGTACTTC. It translates to CASSQISSSGGQETQYF.

The CDR3 coding sequence is TGTGCCAGCACCCCCCAGGCCCATTGGGAAGGGGGCAGTGACGAGCAGTACTTC. Translating it yields CASTPQAHWEGGSDEQYF. The chain carries TRBV2 and TRBJ2-7; 7 nucleotides match TRBD1. CDR1 is SNHLY and CDR2 is FYNNEI in the germline V gene. J was trimmed by 5 bases and V by 7 bases; bases with no gene match: 23. The CDR3 sequence is 18 residues long. Drawing the rest from reference TRBV2 and TRBJ2-7, the complete variable domain is EPEVTQTPSHQVTQMGQEVILRCVPISNHLYFYWYRQILGQKVEFLVSFYNNEISEKSEIFDDQFSVERPDGSNFTLKIRSTKLEDSAMYFCASTPQAHWEGGSDEQYFGPGTRLTVT.

The chain recombines TRBV5-4 with TRBJ2-3; 7 bases map to TRBD2. The ends lost 5 bases at V and 6 bases at J; junction bases unmatched: 6. The CDR3 consists of 13 residues. Germline V lookup: CDR1 SGHNT, CDR2 YYREEE (reference sequence). CDR3 residues: CASSPTSEDTQYF. CDR3 coding DNA: TGTGCCAGCAGTCCAACTAGCGAGGATACGCAGTATTTT.

The chain is built from TRBV19 and TRBJ2-1; TRBD2 agrees at 8 bases. CDR1 LNHDA and CDR2 SQIVND come from the germline V gene (reference sequence). V lost 5 bases and J lost 3; bases outside the gene matches: 9. CDR3 length: 16 residues. The CDR3 DNA sequence: TGTGCCAGTAGTGACCGAGCGGGAGTGGTCTACAATGAGCAGTTCTTC. It is translated as CASSDRAGVVYNEQFF.

This clone was detected only a few times. This chain uses TRBV2 with TRBJ2-5; no firm D call. Near its end, the DNA agrees better with TRBJ2-7, so the J call may be wrong. This CDR3 spans 14 amino acids. Germline assignment: CDR1 SNHLY and CDR2 FYNNEI. As DNA, the CDR3 is TGTGCCAGCAGTGAGAGCAGGCCGCCTGGCGAGCAGTACTTC. Its protein product is CASSESRPPGEQYF.

The chain employs TRBV7-8 and TRBJ1-1; D call uncertain. The V and J ends lost 5 bases and 0 bases respectively, with 10 bases between them. The CDR3 consists of 14 residues. Germline V gene lookup returns CDR1 SGHVS and CDR2 FQNEAQ. The CDR3 is CASSVDGLNTEAFF. DNA of the CDR3: TGTGCCAGCAGCGTAGACGGGTTGAACACTGAAGCTTTCTTT.

The chain recombines TRBV9 with TRBJ2-2; a weak D match, TRBD1 (7 bases). The CDR3 sequence is 16 residues long. Deletions cut 3 bases from V and 4 bases from J, with 16 bases between. Germline lookup yields CDR1 SGDLS and CDR2 YYNGEE. CDR3 DNA sequence: TGTGCCAGCAGCGCCACCGGGACAGCGGGCACCGGGGAGCTGTTTTTT. Its translation is CASSATGTAGTGELFF. Full variable domain (rest looked up from reference TRBV9 and TRBJ2-2): DSGVTQTPKHLITATGQRVTLRCSPRSGDLSVYWYQQSLDQGLQFLIQYYNGEERAKGNILERFSAQQFPDLHSELNLSSLELGDSALYFCASSATGTAGTGELFFGEGSRLTVL.

CDR3 nucleotide sequence: TGTGCCTGGAGCGCCAGACTAGCGGGGAGCACAGATACGCAGTATTTT. It is translated as CAWSARLAGSTDTQYF. The chain uses TRBV30 and TRBJ2-3; 11 bases line up with TRBD2. CDR3 length: 16 residues. V lost 3 bases and J lost 0; bases outside the gene matches: 5. Germline loops: CDR1 GTSNPN, CDR2 SVGIG (reference sequence).

The chain recombines TRBV2 with TRBJ2-2; a weak D match, TRBD2 (6 bases). CDR1 and CDR2 (germline): SNHLY, FYNNEI. V was shortened by 6 bases and J by 4 bases, with 9 bases between the two germline ends. The CDR3 length is 13 residues. CDR3 coding DNA: TGTGCCAGCAGACTAGCCCCCACCGGGGAGCTGTTTTTT. Translation: CASRLAPTGELFF.

The chain has TRBV5-1 and TRBJ2-3, with 9 bases matching TRBD2. Per the germline V gene, CDR1 is SGHRS and CDR2 is YFSETQ. This CDR3 region has 14 residues. The V segment lost 10 bases and the J segment 3 bases; nucleotides outside the gene matches: 9. CDR3 sequence reads: CAGGLAGLTDTQYF. Here the CDR3 DNA reads TGCGCCGGAGGCCTAGCGGGGTTAACAGATACGCAGTATTTT.

The V call is TRBV4-1, the J call TRBJ2-7, with 7 bases identical to TRBD1. Germline V gene lookup returns CDR1 MGHRA and CDR2 YSYEKL. With 0 bases clipped from V and 3 bases from J, the junction kept 14 bases outside the gene matches. The length of the CDR3 is 18 residues. The CDR3 region is CASSQDNAGGVANYEQYF. In nucleotides, the CDR3 is TGCGCCAGCAGCCAAGATAACGCAGGGGGAGTCGCTAACTACGAGCAGTACTTC.

The table lists this clone with a few counts. This rearrangement joins TRBV19 to TRBJ1-5; 9 positions agree with TRBD1. Per the germline V gene, CDR1 is LNHDA and CDR2 is SQIVND (reference sequence). The CDR3 consists of 14 residues. V was pared by 5 bases and J by 5 bases, with 4 bases of the junction left unmatched. CDR3 region: CASSRQGGDQPQHF. For the CDR3, the DNA is TGTGCCAGTAGTCGACAGGGGGGGGATCAGCCCCAGCATTTT.

The chain links TRBV20-1 to TRBJ2-7, with D perhaps TRBD1 (5 bases). The ends were cut back, 5 bases at V and 7 bases at J, with 12 bases in the middle. Per the germline V gene, CDR1 is DFQATT and CDR2 is SNEGSKA (reference sequence). The CDR3 spans 11 residues. The CDR3 region is CSAYSPGEQYF. In DNA, the CDR3 is TGCAGTGCTTACAGCCCAGGGGAGCAGTACTTC.

The chain links TRBV10-3 to TRBJ1-1; D ambiguous. The CDR3 loop spans 13 amino acids. V was cut by 2 bases and J by 6 bases, with 10 bases left in between. Per germline, CDR1 ENHRY and CDR2 SYGVKD. CDR3 sequence: CAISEAGSPEAFF. The CDR3 DNA sequence: TGTGCCATCAGTGAGGCAGGATCTCCTGAAGCTTTCTTT.

The sample holds a few counts of this clone. The J gene is TRBJ2-3, the V gene TRBV14, with a tentative D call TRBD1 (7 bases). Germline V CDR1 and CDR2: SGHDN, FVKESK. This CDR3 has 16 residues. V shed 3 bases and J shed 2 bases, with 15 bases lying between them. The CDR3 loop is CASSQRGRGYTDTQYF. In DNA form, the CDR3 reads TGTGCCAGCAGCCAGAGGGGGCGGGGCTACACAGATACGCAGTATTTT.